This T cell receptor beta chain was documented in a study of response to subunit inactivated influenza vaccine listed by TCRdb under 2018. Looking at the study overall: To follow how T cells responded to a trivalent subunit inactivated influenza vaccine, the researchers relied on deep quantitative profiling of the T cell receptor repertoire.

The library was made by RT-PCR. The sequencer was an Illumina HiSeq 2500. The raw public reads went through TCRdb reprocessing: fastp at Q25, MiXCR clone calling, in-frame beta chains kept. Each CDR3 protein appears once, grouped with its most common genes and DNA. Across this sample there are approximately 500,000 distinct CDR3 sequences, with over 10% seen only once. The ten largest clones add up to about 12% of the sample. The CDR3 runs 13 amino acids, cysteine and phenylalanine included. CDR3 DNA only is kept here, 39 bases in frame from base 1. Based on the germline V gene, the CDR1 and CDR2 sequences are KGHDR and SFDVKD. V lost 10 bases and J lost 0 bases; the stretch between them is 11 bases long. The study at large found these results: The authors proposed that each seasonal influenza vaccination may bring in only a limited number of new T cells.

For this clonotype: Its antigen remains unidentified. No base quality information exists; no much larger clone differs at one position.

Explained via the paper, the time point label denotes: 45 days after influenza vaccine administration. The source material was PBMCs from blood, sampled about 40 days after vaccination. The rearranged segments are TRBV24-1 and TRBJ1-1; the D gene identity is not certain. This TCR came from a man aged 50-60 years who received an inactivated influenza vaccine. Donor details come from another sample of the same person, matched by shared clones. The CDR3 region has the sequence CATRAGLNTEAFF. The DNA sequence is TGTGCCACACGAGCGGGCTTGAACACTGAAGCTTTCTTT.